One T cell receptor beta chain is described in this entry. This sample was included in a study of blood T cell repertoires in COVID-19. Overall study context: Donors in the United States, Italy and Spain gave samples during acute or convalescent COVID-19. PBMCs, B-cell-depleted T cells, or T cells provided the cDNA or gDNA that made up the material.

Germline CDR1 reads MNHNY; CDR2 reads SVGAGI (reference sequence). The CDR3 has 14 amino acids. With V trimmed by 7 bases and J by 2 bases, 7 bases remained unmatched. Original data processing: Counts of nucleated cells, estimated from reference gene primer amplification, were obtained. TCRdb's table, derived via immunoSEQ multiplex PCR, lists solely in-frame clones and lacks some. Clonal size and the V and J genes are those of that table, whereas D and trimming came from the DNA. The sample includes roughly 200,000 clones, 90% of them seen just once. Sequencing was performed on peripheral blood. The origin of this receptor is a man aged 45-65 years with acute or convalescent COVID-19. The V call is TRBV6-6, the J call TRBJ1-1; 7 nucleotides match TRBD1. This CDR3 reads CASTSGQFNTEAFF. The CDR3, as DNA: TGTGCCAGCACCTCGGGACAGTTTAACACTGAAGCTTTCTTT.